Shown below are 12 T cell receptor beta chains from a single sample sequenced in a study of blood T cell repertoires in COVID-19. Clones were sequenced by immunoSEQ multiplex PCR, and TCRdb holds only the in-frame ones, with some missing. The sample consists of around 700,000 clones, just under 90% of them appearing once. The specimen was peripheral blood. The receptor set was obtained from a woman aged 18-30 years with acute or convalescent COVID-19.

This rearrangement joins TRBV21-1 to TRBJ1-4; the table's TRBD1 call for D was not verified on the DNA. TRBV21-1 is a recognized pseudogene. This CDR3 region has 17 residues. The CDR3 loop is CASSIKHRGRGQGKLFF. As DNA, the CDR3 is TGTGCCAGCAGCATAAAGCACCGGGGCAGGGGGCAGGGAAAACTGTTTTTT.

In regard to this clone: The same CDR3 arises from other DNA sequences in this sample as well. The chain combines TRBV27 with TRBJ1-2; 9 bases are shared with TRBD1. CDR1 is MNHEY, CDR2 SMNVEV, per germline (reference sequence). The CDR3 is made up of 14 amino acids. With V trimmed by 1 base and J by 7 bases, 4 bases remained unmatched. In DNA form, the CDR3 reads TGTGCCAGCAGTTTATTACAGGGGGCGGGTGGCTACACCTTC. Translating it yields CASSLLQGAGGYTF.

V is TRBV18 and J is TRBJ1-2; D remains ambiguous. Trimming stripped 0 bases from V and 4 bases from J, with 15 bases between. The CDR3 sequence is 16 residues long. Germline CDR1 KGHSH, CDR2 LQKENI. CDR3 region: CASSPPTGRLSYGYTF. CDR3 DNA sequence: TGTGCCAGCTCACCACCCACCGGGAGACTGTCCTATGGCTACACCTTC.

The chain links TRBV2 to TRBJ1-3; D not certain. Per germline, CDR1 SNHLY and CDR2 FYNNEI. This CDR3 has 11 amino acids. Deletions cut 4 bases from V and 9 bases from J, with 7 bases between. The CDR3, as DNA: TGTGCCAGCAGTGCCCCCGGCACCATATATTTT. Translation gives CASSAPGTIYF.

The gene calls are TRBV2 and TRBJ1-2; no clear D gene. The length of the CDR3 is 15 residues. The germline gives CDR1 SNHLY, CDR2 FYNNEI. Trimming cost V 6 bases and J 1 base, with 15 bases left between them. For the CDR3, the DNA is TGTGCCAGCAGCACATCAGGAATGGGTAACTATGGCTACACCTTC. It encodes CASSTSGMGNYGYTF.

A single count supports this clone. The chain joins TRBV5-6 to TRBJ1-3, with D hard to call. Germline V lookup: CDR1 SGHDT, CDR2 YYEEEE. V lost 3 bases, J lost 0 bases, and 7 bases lay in between. The CDR3 consists of 14 residues. In DNA form, the CDR3 reads TGTGCCAGCAGCTCCTCGGGCTCTGGAAACACCATATATTTT. This translates into CASSSSGSGNTIYF.

This rearrangement joins TRBV19 to TRBJ1-2; 12 bases agree with TRBD1. V lost 6 bases and J lost 7; bases outside the gene matches: 9. The CDR3 consists of 15 residues. Germline-derived CDR1 and CDR2 are LNHDA and SQIVND (reference sequence). In nucleotides, the CDR3 is TGTGCCAGTAGATCCGGGACAGGGGGCTTTGGTGGCTACACCTTC. This translates into CASRSGTGGFGGYTF.

J is TRBJ1-2 and V is TRBV24-1; no reliable D call. The germline gives CDR1 KGHDR, CDR2 SFDVKD. The CDR3 is made up of 10 amino acids. Trimming left V 12 bases short and J 4 bases short, with 8 bases between. The CDR3 sequence is CAPVPYGYTF. DNA of the CDR3: TGTGCCCCGGTTCCCTATGGCTACACCTTC.

The chain links TRBV30 to TRBJ1-2, with no clear D. Trimming took off 0 bases at V and 7 bases at J, with 15 bases between the two ends. The CDR3 loop spans 14 amino acids. The V gene's germline CDR1 is GTSNPN and CDR2 SVGIG (reference sequence). The CDR3 loop is CAWSVAREGGGYTF. The CDR3 DNA sequence: TGTGCCTGGAGTGTCGCAAGGGAGGGAGGTGGCTACACCTTC.

This rearrangement joins TRBV4-1 to TRBJ1-2; a weak D match, TRBD1 (5 bases). V lost 1 base, J lost 7 bases, and 16 bases lay in between. Per the germline V gene, CDR1 is MGHRA and CDR2 is YSYEKL. The CDR3 spans 15 residues. The DNA for the CDR3 is TGCGCCAGCAGCCAAGTGGGACTCCAAGGCGGTGGCTACACCTTC. Translating it yields CASSQVGLQGGGYTF.

The V gene is TRBV3-1 (or the pseudogene TRBV3-2), the J gene TRBJ1-5, with D possibly TRBD1 on 6 matching bases. The V gene's germline CDR1 is LGHDT and CDR2 YNNKEL (reference sequence). Trimming took 0 bases from V and 9 from J, leaving 15 bases between them. The length of the CDR3 is 15 residues. This chain's CDR3 is CASSQDLPGVGPQHF. CDR3 sequence (DNA): TGTGCCAGCAGCCAAGATCTCCCAGGGGTGGGGCCCCAGCATTTT.

This chain connects TRBV6-5 to TRBJ1-2; possible D gene TRBD1, 6 bases. Germline CDR1 MNHEY, CDR2 SVGAGI. The CDR3 length is 14 residues. V was trimmed by 8 bases and J by 5 bases, leaving 18 bases between them. CDR3 sequence (DNA): TGTGCCAGCGGGACGCCCTGGACAGAGTATGGCTACACCTTC. Its protein product is CASGTPWTEYGYTF.